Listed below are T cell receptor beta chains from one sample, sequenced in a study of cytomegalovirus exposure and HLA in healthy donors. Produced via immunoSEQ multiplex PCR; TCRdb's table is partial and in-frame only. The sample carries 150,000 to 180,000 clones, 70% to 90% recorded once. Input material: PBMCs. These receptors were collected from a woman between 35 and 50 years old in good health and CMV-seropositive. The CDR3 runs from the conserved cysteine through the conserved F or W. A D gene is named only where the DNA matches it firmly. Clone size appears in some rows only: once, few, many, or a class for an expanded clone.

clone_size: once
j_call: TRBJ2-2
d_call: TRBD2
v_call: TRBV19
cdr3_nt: TGTGCCAGCAGACCGGGACTAGCGGGATCCGGGGAGCTGTTTTTT
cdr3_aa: CASRPGLAGSGELFF

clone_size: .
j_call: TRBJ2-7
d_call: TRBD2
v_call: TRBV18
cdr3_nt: TGTGCCAGCTCACCTTCTCCCGGGACTAGCGGGAGGTACGTCAACGAGCAGTACTTC
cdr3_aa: CASSPSPGTSGRYVNEQYF

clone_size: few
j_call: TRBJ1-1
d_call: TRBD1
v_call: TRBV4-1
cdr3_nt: TGCGCCAGCAGCCACGCGCGTCCACAGGGGTCCACTGAAGCTTTCTTT
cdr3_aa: CASSHARPQGSTEAFF

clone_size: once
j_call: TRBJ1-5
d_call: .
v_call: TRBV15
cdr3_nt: TGTGCCACCAGCAGAGATCCCCAAAGCAATCAGCCCCAGCATTTT
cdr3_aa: CATSRDPQSNQPQHF

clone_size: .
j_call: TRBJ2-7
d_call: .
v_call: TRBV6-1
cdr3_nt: TGTGCCAGCAGTGAAGGACGTGCAGGTTACGAGCAGTACTTC
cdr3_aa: CASSEGRAGYEQYF

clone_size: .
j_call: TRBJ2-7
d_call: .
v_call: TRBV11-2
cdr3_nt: TGTGCCAGCAGCTTAACCGTCGGCCGGTCCGGAGGAGAGCAGTACTTC
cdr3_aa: CASSLTVGRSGGEQYF

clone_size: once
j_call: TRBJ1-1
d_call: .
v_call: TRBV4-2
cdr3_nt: TGTGCCAGCAGCCAAGTGCAGGACACGTCCCGTGAAGCTTTCTTT
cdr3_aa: CASSQVQDTSREAFF

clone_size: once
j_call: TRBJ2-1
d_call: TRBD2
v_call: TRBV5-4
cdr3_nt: TGTGCCAGCAGCTGGATCGGGACTAGCGGGACATTTTCCTACAATGAGCAGTTCTTC
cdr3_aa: CASSWIGTSGTFSYNEQFF

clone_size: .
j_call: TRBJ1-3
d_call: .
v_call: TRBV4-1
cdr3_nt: TGCGCCAGCAGCCAGGTGACAAGTGGAAACACCATATATTTT
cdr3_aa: CASSQVTSGNTIYF

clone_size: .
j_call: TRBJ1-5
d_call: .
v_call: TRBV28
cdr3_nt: TGTGCCAGCAGCGAGGGGGGGGTTCGGCAGCCCCAGCATTTT
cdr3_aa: CASSEGGVRQPQHF

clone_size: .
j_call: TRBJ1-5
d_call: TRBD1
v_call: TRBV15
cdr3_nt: TGTGCCACCAGCAGAGCATCGGGGACAGGGGCGTGGTATAGCAATCAGCCCCAGCATTTT
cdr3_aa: CATSRASGTGAWYSNQPQHF

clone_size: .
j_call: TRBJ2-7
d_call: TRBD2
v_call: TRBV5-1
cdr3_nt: TGCGCCAGCAGCCCCCGTGGAGCGGGAAGCTCCTACGAGCAGTACTTC
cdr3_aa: CASSPRGAGSSYEQYF

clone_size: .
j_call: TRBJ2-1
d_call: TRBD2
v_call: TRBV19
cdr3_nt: TGTGCCAGTAGTTCGACCGGGACTAGCGGGAGTTGGGTAAGGGGTAATGAGCAGTTCTTC
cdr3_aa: CASSSTGTSGSWVRGNEQFF

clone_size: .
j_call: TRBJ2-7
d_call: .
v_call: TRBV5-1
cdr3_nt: TGCGCCAGCAGGGCAACACGGGGGACCTACGAGCAGTACTTC
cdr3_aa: CASRATRGTYEQYF

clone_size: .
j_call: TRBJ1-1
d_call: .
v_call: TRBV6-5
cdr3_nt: TGTGCCAGCAGTTACACGTCACAGGGAAGGAGCACTGAAGCTTTCTTT
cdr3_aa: CASSYTSQGRSTEAFF

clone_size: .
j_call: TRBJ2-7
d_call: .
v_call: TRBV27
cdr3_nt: TGTGCCAGCAGTTTTTACGGGAGCTCGGTCTACGAGCAGTACTTC
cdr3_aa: CASSFYGSSVYEQYF

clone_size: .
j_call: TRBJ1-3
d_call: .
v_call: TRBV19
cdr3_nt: TGTGCCAGTAGTCCACAGCCCGGAAACACCATATATTTT
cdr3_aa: CASSPQPGNTIYF

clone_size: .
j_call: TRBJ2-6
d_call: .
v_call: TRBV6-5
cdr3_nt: TGTGCCAGCAGTTCGGGGACATCTGGGGCCAACGTCCTGACTTTC
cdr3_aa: CASSSGTSGANVLTF

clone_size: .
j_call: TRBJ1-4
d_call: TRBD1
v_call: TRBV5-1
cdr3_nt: TGCGCCAGCAGCAGGACAGGGGGGTCGGCAACTAATGAAAAACTGTTTTTT
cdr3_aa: CASSRTGGSATNEKLFF

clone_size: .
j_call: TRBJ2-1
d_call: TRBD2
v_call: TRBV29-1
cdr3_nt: TGCAGCGTTGAAGCCTCATTAGCGGGAGCCTACAATGAGCAGTTCTTC
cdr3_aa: CSVEASLAGAYNEQFF

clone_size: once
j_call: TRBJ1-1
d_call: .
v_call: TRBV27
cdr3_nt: TGTGCCAGCAGTCCCCGGGGAGGAAACACTGAAGCTTTCTTT
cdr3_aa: CASSPRGGNTEAFF

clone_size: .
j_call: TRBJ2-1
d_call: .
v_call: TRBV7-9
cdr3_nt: TGTGCCAGCAGCTTAGCGCGCGGCTTCAATTGGCAGTTCTTC
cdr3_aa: CASSLARGFNWQFF

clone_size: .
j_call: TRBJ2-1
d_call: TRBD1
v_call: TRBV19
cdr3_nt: TGTGCCAGTAGTAGCGGGACAGGGCATAGGAATGAGCAGTTCTTC
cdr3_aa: CASSSGTGHRNEQFF